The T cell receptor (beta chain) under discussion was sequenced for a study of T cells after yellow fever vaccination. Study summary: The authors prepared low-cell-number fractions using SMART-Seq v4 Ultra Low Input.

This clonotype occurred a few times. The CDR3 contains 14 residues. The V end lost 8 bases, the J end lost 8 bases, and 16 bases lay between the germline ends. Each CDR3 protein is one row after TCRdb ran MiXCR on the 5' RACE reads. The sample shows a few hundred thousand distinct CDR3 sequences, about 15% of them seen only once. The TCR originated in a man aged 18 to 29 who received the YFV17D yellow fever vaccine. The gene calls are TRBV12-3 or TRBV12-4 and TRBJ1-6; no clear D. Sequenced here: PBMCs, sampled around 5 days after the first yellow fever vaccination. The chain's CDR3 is CASSSPEIYSPLHF. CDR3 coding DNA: TGTGCCAGCTCGAGCCCTGAGATTTATTCACCCCTCCACTTT.